These 20 T cell receptor beta chains were sequenced from one sample in a study of blood T cell repertoires in COVID-19. Sequencing was performed with immunoSEQ multiplex PCR; in TCRdb, only in-frame clones are kept and a portion is missing. Of about 170,000 clones in the sample, around 90% were seen once. Sequenced material: peripheral blood. These receptor sequences come from a man in his 60s with COVID-19, enrolled during active disease.

The CDR3 sequence is CASSWTEFTTEAFF. The CDR3 nucleotides are TGTGCCAGCAGTTGGACAGAGTTTACCACTGAAGCTTTCTTT. The rearrangement uses TRBV27 and TRBJ1-1, with TRBD1 as a possible D gene (6 bases). The V and J ends lost 4 bases and 4 bases respectively, with 13 bases between them. The CDR3 is 14 amino acids. The V gene's germline CDR1 is MNHEY and CDR2 SMNVEV (reference sequence).

The chain combines TRBV19 with TRBJ1-5; D is ambiguous. This CDR3 comprises 12 residues. V was shortened by 5 bases and J by 6 bases, with 8 bases between the two germline ends. Germline-derived CDR1 and CDR2 are LNHDA and SQIVND (reference sequence). CDR3 coding DNA: TGTGCCAGTAGTTTCGTGGCTCAGCCCCAGCATTTT. It translates to CASSFVAQPQHF.

This clone occurred once. The chain couples TRBV12-3 or TRBV12-4 to TRBJ1-2; D is unclear. CDR3 size: 13 residues. Trimming cost V 8 bases and J 8 bases, with 18 bases left between them. The CDR3: CASDSNGVSGYTF. The CDR3 DNA reads TGTGCCAGCGACTCTAACGGAGTGAGCGGCTACACCTTC.

The chain links TRBV6-2 or TRBV6-3 to TRBJ2-1; TRBD2 matches at 7 bases. Germline values: CDR1 MNHEY, CDR2 SVGEGT. V was pared by 2 bases and J by 5 bases, with 6 bases of the junction left unmatched. There are 15 residues in the CDR3. CDR3 residues: CASSYAAGVHNEQFF. Here the CDR3 DNA reads TGTGCCAGCAGTTACGCGGCGGGAGTCCACAATGAGCAGTTCTTC.

The gene calls are TRBV24-1 and TRBJ1-4; 7 bases match TRBD1. The V gene's germline CDR1 is KGHDR and CDR2 SFDVKD. The J segment lost 4 bases and the V segment lost 4 bases, leaving 5 bases of the junction unmatched. This CDR3 region has 15 residues. This CDR3 is CATSEAGTVNEKLFF. CDR3 in DNA: TGTGCCACCAGTGAAGCCGGGACAGTTAATGAAAAACTGTTTTTT.

This clone was recorded only once. The J gene is TRBJ2-3, the V gene TRBV6-5, with 15 bases aligning to TRBD2. J was trimmed by 4 bases and V by 6 bases; bases with no gene match: 2. Germline values: CDR1 MNHEY, CDR2 SVGAGI. This CDR3 spans 15 amino acids. CDR3 protein: CASSRTSGRADTQYF. In DNA, the CDR3 is TGTGCCAGCAGCCGGACTAGCGGGAGGGCAGATACGCAGTATTTT.

This clone was recorded once. The chain joins TRBV29-1 to TRBJ1-2, with D tentatively TRBD1 (5 bases). The CDR3 is 13 amino acids. Deletions cut 4 bases from V and 4 bases from J, with 13 bases between. Germline V gene sequence: CDR1 SQVTM, CDR2 ANQGSEA. The CDR3 nucleotides read TGCAGCGTTGTACCCAGGGCAGGCTATGGCTACACCTTC. This sequence encodes CSVVPRAGYGYTF.

This clone was seen a single time. V is TRBV7-2 and J is TRBJ2-5, with 7 bases fitting TRBD2. The CDR3 is made up of 15 amino acids. The J segment lost 5 bases and the V segment lost 5 bases, leaving 11 bases of the junction unmatched. Looked up from germline, CDR1 is SGHTA and CDR2 is FQGNSA. CDR3 region: CASSLGGVVRETQYF. The CDR3 region has the DNA TGTGCCAGCAGCCTGGGAGGGGTTGTGCGTGAGACCCAGTACTTC.

The chain carries TRBV7-3 and TRBJ2-1; maybe TRBD2 (5 bases). The CDR3 totals 15 residues. Germline V CDR1 and CDR2: SGHTA, FQGTGA. Trimming stripped 6 bases from V and 4 bases from J, with 16 bases between. The CDR3 DNA sequence: TGTGCCAGCAGTGAGACCGGGGTTGGGTACAATGAGCAGTTCTTC. Its translation: CASSETGVGYNEQFF.

The rearrangement links TRBV18 to TRBJ2-3, with 11 bases that match TRBD1. V trimming: 5 bases; J trimming: 0 bases; junction bases outside the gene matches: 1. Germline V CDR1 and CDR2: KGHSH, LQKENI. The CDR3 is 15 amino acids. Written as DNA, the CDR3 is TGTGCCAGCTCAGGACAGGGGGCGAGCACAGATACGCAGTATTTT. Amino acid sequence: CASSGQGASTDTQYF. Variable domain in full (rest from reference TRBV18 and TRBJ2-3): NAGVMQNPRHLVRRRGQEARLRCSPMKGHSHVYWYRQLPEEGLKFMVYLQKENIIDESGMPKERFSAEFPKEGPSILRIQQVVRGDSAAYFCASSGQGASTDTQYFGPGTRLTVL.

This clone has more than one count but fewer than ten. V and J are TRBV4-3 and TRBJ2-3; D call uncertain. The CDR3 contains 15 residues. Germline-derived CDR1 and CDR2 are LGHNA and YSLEER. V was trimmed by 3 bases and J by 0 bases, leaving 10 bases between them. The CDR3 DNA reads TGCGCCAGCAGCCAGAGAGGCAGAAGCACAGATACGCAGTATTTT. Translation: CASSQRGRSTDTQYF.

The J gene is TRBJ2-1, the V gene TRBV24-1; D perhaps matches TRBD1 (6 bases). Germline-derived CDR1 and CDR2 are KGHDR and SFDVKD. Trimming removed 1 base from V and 5 bases from J, with 11 bases in between. The CDR3 sequence is 15 residues long. The CDR3 here is CATSDFGTPHNEQFF. CDR3 DNA: TGTGCCACCAGTGATTTCGGGACACCGCACAATGAGCAGTTCTTC.

This clone turned up a few times. The chain carries TRBV21-1 and TRBJ1-5; TRBD1, the table's D call, lacks a check against the DNA. TRBV21-1 is termed a pseudogene. There are 17 residues in the CDR3. CDR3 residues: CASSKWRQGMMFQPQHF. Here the CDR3 DNA reads TGTGCCAGCAGCAAGTGGAGACAGGGAATGATGTTCCAGCCCCAGCATTTT.

The V and J genes are TRBV28 and TRBJ1-1, with D perhaps TRBD1 (6 bases). V gave up 7 bases and J gave up 0 bases, with 9 bases separating them. The CDR3 runs to 13 residues. Germline CDR1 is MDHEN and CDR2 is SYDVKM. CDR3 in DNA: TGTGCCAGCAAGGACAGTGTGAACACTGAAGCTTTCTTT. Translation gives CASKDSVNTEAFF.

The V call is TRBV7-9, the J call TRBJ1-1; no clear D gene. V lost 5 bases and J 5 bases, leaving 18 bases between the germline ends. CDR3 length: 15 residues. CDR1 and CDR2 (germline): SEHNR, FQNEAQ (reference sequence). CDR3 bases: TGTGCCAGCAGCACCGGACGGCTTGGGAGGACTGAAGCTTTCTTT. It is translated as CASSTGRLGRTEAFF.

The chain is built from TRBV3-1 (or the pseudogene TRBV3-2) and TRBJ1-1; D is ambiguous. V was shortened by 1 base and J by 0 bases, with 6 bases between the two germline ends. Per germline, CDR1 LGHDT and CDR2 YNNKEL (reference sequence). CDR3 length: 14 amino acids. CDR3 coding DNA: TGTGCCAGCAGCCAAGCTGACTTGAACACTGAAGCTTTCTTT. Residues: CASSQADLNTEAFF.

The V call is TRBV6-6, the J call TRBJ2-1; 7 bases match TRBD2. The CDR3 extends over 12 amino acids. Germline trimming cut 8 bases from V and 8 bases from J; bases unmatched to any gene: 6. Germline V gene lookup returns CDR1 MNHNY and CDR2 SVGAGI (reference sequence). In nucleotides, the CDR3 is TGTGCCAGCCGACCTACTAGCGATGAGCAGTTCTTC. This sequence encodes CASRPTSDEQFF.

CDR3 sequence: CASSLALSQYF. In nucleotides, the CDR3 is TGTGCCAGCAGTCTGGCCCTCTCGCAGTATTTT. The V and J genes are TRBV6-5 and TRBJ2-3, with D unresolved. Germline loops: CDR1 MNHEY, CDR2 SVGAGI. The CDR3 has 11 residues. The germline V and J ends were trimmed by 5 bases and 10 bases, with 10 bases remaining between them.

This rearrangement joins TRBV2 to TRBJ2-7; D uncertain. The ends were cut back, 7 bases at V and 2 bases at J, with 9 bases in the middle. Looked up from germline, CDR1 is SNHLY and CDR2 is FYNNEI. The CDR3 sequence is 12 residues long. The CDR3 DNA follows: TGTGCCAGCACTACCAGGACCTACGAGCAGTACTTC. It is translated as CASTTRTYEQYF.

CDR3 DNA sequence: TGTGCCAGCAGTTCACAGGGGAATCGGGGCTACACCTTC. Amino acid sequence: CASSSQGNRGYTF. This sequence joins TRBV28 and TRBJ1-2; 7 positions match TRBD1. The CDR3 sequence is 13 residues long. V lost 4 bases to trimming and J lost 8 bases; unmatched junction nucleotides: 7. The germline CDR1 and CDR2 sequences are MDHEN and SYDVKM.